This TCR beta chain is from a study of T cell changes during pregnancy in multiple sclerosis. Repertoires were generated with immunoSEQ multiplex PCR, while TCRdb's copy carries only in-frame clones and drops some. Of tens of thousands of clones in the sample, approximately 90% are singletons; the top ten hold under 7.5%. Germline loops: CDR1 GTSNPN, CDR2 SVGIG (reference sequence). J was trimmed by 7 bases and V by 0 bases; bases with no gene match: 5. CDR3 length equals 13 residues. The clonotype was recovered from a female donor with multiple sclerosis, enrolled in a pregnancy study. The sequencing here drew on CD8+ T cells from peripheral blood mononuclear cells, taken in the third trimester of pregnancy. V and J are TRBV30 and TRBJ1-2; 7 nucleotides match TRBD1. CDR3 sequence: CAWSVGDRGGYTF. As DNA, the CDR3 is TGTGCCTGGAGTGTAGGGGACAGAGGTGGCTACACCTTC.